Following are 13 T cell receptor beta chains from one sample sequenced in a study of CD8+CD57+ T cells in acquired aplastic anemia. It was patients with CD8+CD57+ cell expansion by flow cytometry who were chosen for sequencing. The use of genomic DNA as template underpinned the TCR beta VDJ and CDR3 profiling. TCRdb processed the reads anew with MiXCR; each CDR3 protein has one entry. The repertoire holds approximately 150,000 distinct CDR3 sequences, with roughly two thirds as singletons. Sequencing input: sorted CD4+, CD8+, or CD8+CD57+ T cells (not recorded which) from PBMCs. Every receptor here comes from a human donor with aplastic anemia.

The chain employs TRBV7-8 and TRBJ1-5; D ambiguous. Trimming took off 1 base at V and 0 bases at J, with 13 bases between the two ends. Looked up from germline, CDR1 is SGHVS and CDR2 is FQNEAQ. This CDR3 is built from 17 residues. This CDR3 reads CASSLDSLAYSNQPQHF. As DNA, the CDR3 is TGTGCCAGCAGCTTAGACAGTTTAGCCTATAGCAATCAGCCCCAGCATTTT. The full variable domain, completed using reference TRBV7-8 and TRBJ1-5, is GAGVSQSPRYKVAKRGQDVALRCDPISGHVSLFWYQQALGQGPEFLTYFQNEAQLDKSGLPSDRFFAERPEGSVSTLKIQRTQQEDSAVYLCASSLDSLAYSNQPQHFGDGTRLSIL.

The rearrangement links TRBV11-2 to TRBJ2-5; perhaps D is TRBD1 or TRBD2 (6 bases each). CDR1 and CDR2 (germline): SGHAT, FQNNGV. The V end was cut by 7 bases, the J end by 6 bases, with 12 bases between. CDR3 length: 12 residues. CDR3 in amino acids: CASNNGGQTQYF. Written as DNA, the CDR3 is TGTGCCAGCAACAATGGGGGGCAGACCCAGTACTTC. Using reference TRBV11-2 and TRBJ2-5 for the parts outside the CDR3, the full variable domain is EAGVAQSPRYKIIEKRQSVAFWCNPISGHATLYWYQQILGQGPKLLIQFQNNGVVDDSQLPKDRFSAERLKGVDSTLKIQPAKLEDSAVYLCASNNGGQTQYFGPGTRLLVL.

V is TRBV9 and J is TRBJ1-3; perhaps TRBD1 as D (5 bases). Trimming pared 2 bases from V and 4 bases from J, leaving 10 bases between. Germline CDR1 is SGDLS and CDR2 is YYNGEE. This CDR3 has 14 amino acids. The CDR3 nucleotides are TGTGCCAGCAGCGTGTCGGGGGTCGGAAACACCATATATTTT. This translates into CASSVSGVGNTIYF.

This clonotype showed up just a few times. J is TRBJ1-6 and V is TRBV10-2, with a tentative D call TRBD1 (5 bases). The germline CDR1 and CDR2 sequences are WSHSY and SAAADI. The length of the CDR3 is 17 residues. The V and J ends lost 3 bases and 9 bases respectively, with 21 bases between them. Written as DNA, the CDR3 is TGCGCCAGCAGTGAAGGGCTATCGGGGTACAGGTCTTCACCCCTCCACTTT. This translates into CASSEGLSGYRSSPLHF.

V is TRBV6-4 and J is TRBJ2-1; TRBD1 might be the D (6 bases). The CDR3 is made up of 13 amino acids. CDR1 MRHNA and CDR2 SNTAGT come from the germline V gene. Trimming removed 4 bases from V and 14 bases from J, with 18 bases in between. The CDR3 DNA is TGTGCCAGCAGTGGGGCAGGGGAAGCCGGGGAGTTCTTC. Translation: CASSGAGEAGEFF.

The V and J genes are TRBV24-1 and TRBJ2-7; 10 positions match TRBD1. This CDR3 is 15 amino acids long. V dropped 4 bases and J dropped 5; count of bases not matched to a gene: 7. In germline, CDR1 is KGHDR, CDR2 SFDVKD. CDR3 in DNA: TGTGCCACCAGTGACCCCACCGGGACAGGGGACGAGCAGTACTTC. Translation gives CATSDPTGTGDEQYF.

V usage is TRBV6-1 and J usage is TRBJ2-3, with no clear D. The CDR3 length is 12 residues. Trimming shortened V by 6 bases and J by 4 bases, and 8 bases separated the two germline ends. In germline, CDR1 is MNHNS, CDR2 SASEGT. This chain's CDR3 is CASRTYADTQYF. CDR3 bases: TGTGCCAGCAGGACTTATGCAGATACGCAGTATTTT.

The CDR3 reads CATSRVGGTSVYTQYF. CDR3 DNA sequence: TGTGCCACCAGCAGAGTGGGCGGGACTAGCGTGTATACGCAGTATTTT. V and J are TRBV15 and TRBJ2-3; 10 positions agree with TRBD2. CDR3 size: 16 residues. Germline V gene lookup returns CDR1 LNHNV and CDR2 YYDKDF (reference sequence). Germline trimming cut 1 base from V and 7 bases from J; bases unmatched to any gene: 8.

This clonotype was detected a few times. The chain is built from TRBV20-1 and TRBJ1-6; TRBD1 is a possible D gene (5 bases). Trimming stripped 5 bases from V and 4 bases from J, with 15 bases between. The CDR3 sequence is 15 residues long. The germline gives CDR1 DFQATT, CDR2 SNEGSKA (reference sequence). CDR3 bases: TGCAGTGCTTTGGGAGGGGTCTTATATAATTCACCCCTCCACTTT. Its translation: CSALGGVLYNSPLHF.

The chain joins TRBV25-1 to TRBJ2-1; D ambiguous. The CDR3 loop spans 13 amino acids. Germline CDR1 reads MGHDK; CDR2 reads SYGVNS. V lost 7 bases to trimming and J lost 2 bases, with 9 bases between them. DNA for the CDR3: TGTGCCAGCAAAAGGCCGCCCTACAATGAGCAGTTCTTC. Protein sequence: CASKRPPYNEQFF.

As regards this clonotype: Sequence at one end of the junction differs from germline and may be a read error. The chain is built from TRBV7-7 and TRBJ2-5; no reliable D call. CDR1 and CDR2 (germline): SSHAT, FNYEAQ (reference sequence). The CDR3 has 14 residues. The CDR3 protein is CASSMSTRALTQYF. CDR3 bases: TGTGCTAGCAGCATGTCGACACGAGCGCTGACCCAGTACTTC.

Here the CDR3 reads CASSLGQGDQPQHF. CDR3 nucleotides: TGTGCCAGCAGCTTAGGACAGGGGGACCAGCCCCAGCATTTT. The genes are TRBV7-9 and TRBJ1-5; TRBD1 agrees at 9 bases. The V gene's germline CDR1 is SEHNR and CDR2 FQNEAQ (reference sequence). Unmatched junction bases numbered 2, after V lost 1 base and J lost 7 bases. CDR3 length equals 14 residues.

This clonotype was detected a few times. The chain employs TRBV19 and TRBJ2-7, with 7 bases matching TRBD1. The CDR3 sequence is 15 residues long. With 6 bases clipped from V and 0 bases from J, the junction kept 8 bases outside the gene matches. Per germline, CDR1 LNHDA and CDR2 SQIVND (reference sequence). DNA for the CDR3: TGTGCCAGTAGCGCGTACAGGGACAGCTCCTACGAGCAGTACTTC. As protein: CASSAYRDSSYEQYF.